The sequence of this T cell receptor (beta chain) was determined in a study of blood T cell repertoires in COVID-19. Background on the study: Donors in the United States, Italy and Spain gave samples during acute or convalescent COVID-19.

The protocol was immunoSEQ multiplex PCR, while the TCRdb copy is restricted to in-frame clones and leaves out a portion. Of about 39,000 clones listed, around 85% were seen once; the top ten hold about 4%. This CDR3 contains 14 residues. In germline, CDR1 is SGHDN, CDR2 FVKESK. V dropped 2 bases and J dropped 7; count of bases not matched to a gene: 7. The V gene is TRBV14, the J gene TRBJ1-2; 7 bases align to TRBD1. Sequenced material: peripheral blood. This receptor was obtained from a man in his sixties with acute or convalescent COVID-19. The CDR3 is CASSQRQGAGGYTF. CDR3 DNA: TGTGCCAGCAGCCAAAGACAGGGTGCGGGTGGCTACACCTTC. Full variable domain (missing parts from reference TRBV14 and TRBJ1-2): EAGVTQFPSHSVIEKGQTVTLRCDPISGHDNLYWYRRVMGKEIKFLLHFVKESKQDESGMPNNRFLAERTGGTYSTLKVQPAELEDSGVYFCASSQRQGAGGYTFGSGTRLTVV.